This T cell receptor (beta chain) was sequenced for a study of cytomegalovirus exposure and HLA in healthy donors. This CDR3 is 13 amino acids long. Per the germline V gene, CDR1 is MNHEY and CDR2 is SVGAGI. V was trimmed by 3 bases and J by 2 bases, leaving 8 bases between them. Use of 60 Vbeta and 13 Jbeta primers characterized the PCR. Sequencing was performed with immunoSEQ multiplex PCR; in TCRdb, only in-frame clones are kept and a portion is missing. The sample holds under 200,000 clones, around 80% seen once. The chain combines TRBV6-5 with TRBJ2-7; D not certain. The receptor's source is a man aged 35 to 55 in good health and CMV-seronegative. Sequencing was carried out using PBMCs. CDR3 bases: TGTGCCAGCAGTTATCGAGGCGCCTACGAGCAGTACTTC. Residues: CASSYRGAYEQYF.